This TCR beta chain was retrieved from a study of identical twins. About this clonotype itself: Its matching antigen is unknown.

The CDR3 sequence is 12 residues long. Germline V CDR1 and CDR2: SGHVS, FQNEAQ. Trimming took off 3 bases at V and 9 bases at J, with 9 bases between the two ends. Template switching added a universal primer site, and cDNA bore unique molecular identifiers. TCRdb redid the calling of the 5' RACE reads with MiXCR, one entry per CDR3 protein. The sample has about 470,000 distinct CDR3 sequences; approximately 24% are singletons. The study, taken as a whole, reports: In drawing conclusions, the study used cross-sectional statistical analysis and did not follow the same donors.

This sample also appeared in a second study, on T cells expressing NK-cell markers. That investigation notes: Six donors had dominant NKG2C+ clonotypes that comprised about 1.0-7.5% of their CD8+ T cells.

The chain links TRBV7-8 to TRBJ1-5; no firm D call. This TCR was sampled from a woman aged 18 to 35 in good health. The sequenced sample was CD4+ T cells sorted from blood. The CDR3 reads CASSFQDGPQHF. The CDR3 nucleotides read TGTGCCAGCAGCTTCCAGGATGGGCCCCAGCATTTT.